Shown below are 4 T cell receptor beta chains from a single sample sequenced in a study of blood T cell repertoires in COVID-19. Clones were read by immunoSEQ multiplex PCR, and TCRdb kept only the in-frame ones, dropping some. The sample gives 63,000 or so clones, more than 75% of which show up once; 1.3% to 1.5% is in the top ten. Specimen: peripheral blood. The receptor source for this set is a human donor in a cohort sampled during active COVID-19.

The chain couples TRBV28 to TRBJ2-1; TRBD2 is a possible D gene (7 bases). Germline CDR1 is MDHEN and CDR2 is SYDVKM. The CDR3 contains 15 residues. Between the trimmed V and J ends, which lost 8 bases and 13 bases, there was a span of 27 bases. The CDR3 region is CASAGRGGAGVPQFF. In DNA form, the CDR3 reads TGTGCCAGCGCAGGCAGGGGAGGGGCGGGAGTCCCCCAGTTCTTC.

This clone was observed a single time. The chain carries TRBV4-1 and TRBJ1-4; D is perhaps TRBD1 (6 bases). Between the trimmed V and J ends, which lost 5 bases and 7 bases, there was a span of 17 bases. The CDR3 covers 15 residues. CDR1 MGHRA and CDR2 YSYEKL come from the germline V gene. CDR3 protein: CASSSPAGAGEKLFF. The DNA for the CDR3 is TGCGCCAGCAGCTCCCCGGCGGGGGCAGGTGAAAAACTGTTTTTT.

This chain connects TRBV24-1 to TRBJ2-2; 9 nucleotides match TRBD1. Germline CDR1 reads KGHDR; CDR2 reads SFDVKD. The CDR3 has 15 residues. The ends lost 9 bases at V and 4 bases at J; junction bases unmatched: 8. In DNA, the CDR3 is TGTGCCACCGGCTCGGACAGGGGCAGCACCGGGGAGCTGTTTTTT. This codes for CATGSDRGSTGELFF.

The chain has TRBV25-1 and TRBJ2-5; D remains ambiguous. The CDR3 covers 14 residues. The V gene lost 0 bases and the J gene lost 2 bases, with 7 bases spanning the gap. Germline V gene sequence: CDR1 MGHDK, CDR2 SYGVNS. The CDR3 reads CASSEYRVQETQYF. In DNA form, the CDR3 reads TGTGCCAGCAGTGAATATAGAGTACAAGAGACCCAGTACTTC.